This T cell receptor (beta chain) was sequenced in a study of T-cell memory formation after mild COVID-19. Germline V CDR1 and CDR2: DFQATT, SNEGSKA (reference sequence). With 4 bases removed from V and 3 bases from J, the gap between germline ends came to 13 bases. CDR3 length: 14 amino acids. Notes on the study in general: That cross-reactive memory joined was suggested by some responding clones appearing in pre-infection memory. A balance of CD4 and CD8 characterized clones contracting day 15 to 85, whereas later expanders leaned CD4+.

This clonotype occurred a few times. Its antigen is currently unknown. TCRdb itself ran the 5' RACE reads through MiXCR, one entry per CDR3 protein. The sample lists almost 350,000 distinct CDR3 sequences; around a fifth were seen once. The genes are TRBV20-1 and TRBJ2-1; D unresolved. The sequencing sample was made of PBMCs or a T cell subset sorted from them (not recorded which). The clonotype was recovered from a young man who had mild COVID-19 (a few samples of this study predate the infection). Cell type and time point are not known. CDR3 nucleotide sequence: TGCAGTGCTAAGACCCATAAAGGCTACAATGAGCAGTTCTTC. This encodes CSAKTHKGYNEQFF.